This T cell receptor beta chain was recovered during a study of blood T cell repertoires in COVID-19. Looking at the study overall: PBMCs, B-cell-depleted T cells, or T cells provided the cDNA or gDNA that made up the material.

Seattle's cohort entered during active infection and was followed longitudinally. The CDR3 runs 15 residues. Germline V CDR1 and CDR2: SGHTA, FQGTGA. This clone was observed a single time. The junction and the germline gene differ at one end; a read error may be behind it. In the original workflow: Quantification of nucleated cells was approximated via reference gene primer amplification. Assay used: immunoSEQ multiplex PCR; TCRdb lists only in-frame clones, some missing. From that table come the V and J calls and clone size; the DNA was used to work out D and trimming. The sample yields fewer than 500,000 clones, roughly 90% seen once.

Sequenced material: peripheral blood. The V call is TRBV7-3, the J call TRBJ2-1; 11 bases are a match to TRBD2. The source is a young man with COVID-19, enrolled during active disease. DNA of the CDR3: TGTGCCAGCACCTTAGCGGGAGGGCCGGGAAATGAGCAGTTCTTC. Its translation is CASTLAGGPGNEQFF. The variable domain in full, completed from reference TRBV7-3 and TRBJ2-1, reads GAGVSQTPSNKVTEKGKYVELRCDPISGHTALYWYRQSLGQGPEFLIYFQGTGAADDSGLPNDRFFAVRPEGSVSTLKIQRTERGDSAVYLCASTLAGGPGNEQFFGPGTRLTVL.